The 23 T cell receptor beta chains listed next were all sequenced from one sample in a study of OX40 agonist ivuxolimab in advanced cancers. Clones were read by immunoSEQ multiplex PCR, and TCRdb kept only the in-frame ones, dropping some. The sample lists approximately 12,000 clones, 69% occurring once. The sequences come from CD4+ or CD8+ T cells sorted from blood, collected in a trial of the OX40 agonist ivuxolimab. Every receptor here comes from an adult with an advanced solid tumor such as melanoma, head and neck, liver or kidney cancer.

CDR3 sequence reads: CASSLAGTPGGYTF. The CDR3 DNA reads as TGTGCCAGCAGTCTCGCCGGGACTCCGGGGGGCTACACCTTC. This chain links TRBV27 with TRBJ1-2; tentatively, D is TRBD1 (5 bases). Germline V gene sequence: CDR1 MNHEY, CDR2 SMNVEV (reference sequence). The CDR3 spans 14 residues. Trimming removed 5 bases at V and 8 bases at J, with 18 bases between.

The chain has TRBV27 and TRBJ1-5, with D hard to call. This CDR3 comprises 12 residues. Germline loops: CDR1 MNHEY, CDR2 SMNVEV (reference sequence). V lost 6 bases and J lost 5, with 8 bases in between. The CDR3 DNA reads TGTGCCAGCAGCTTGCTAGATCAGCCCCAGCATTTT. Its translation is CASSLLDQPQHF.

The V gene is TRBV19, the J gene TRBJ2-5; TRBD2 matches 12 bases. With 2 bases clipped from V and 4 bases from J, the junction kept 2 bases outside the gene matches. The CDR3 consists of 15 residues. Germline loops: CDR1 LNHDA, CDR2 SQIVND (reference sequence). The CDR3 region is CASSIPGLAGETQYF. For the CDR3, the DNA is TGTGCCAGTAGTATACCGGGACTAGCGGGAGAGACCCAGTACTTC.

A few counts support this clone. The rearrangement links TRBV5-6 to TRBJ1-1, with D uncertain. V gave up 0 bases and J gave up 0 bases, with 0 bases separating them. Germline CDR1 reads SGHDT; CDR2 reads YYEEEE. CDR3 length equals 12 residues. The DNA for the CDR3 is TGTGCCAGCAGCTTGGTGAACACTGAAGCTTTCTTT. The encoded protein is CASSLVNTEAFF.

The genes are TRBV6-6 and TRBJ2-1, with 7 nucleotides matching TRBD2. Germline V lookup: CDR1 MNHNY, CDR2 SVGAGI (reference sequence). V lost 5 bases and J lost 6; bases outside the gene matches: 4. This CDR3 has 13 amino acids. The DNA of the CDR3 is TGTGCCAGCAGTGAGAGGACTAGCAATGAGCAGTTCTTC. As protein: CASSERTSNEQFF.

This chain links TRBV27 with TRBJ2-1, with 9 positions matching TRBD1. This CDR3 has 16 residues. V lost 0 bases to trimming and J lost 6 bases; unmatched junction nucleotides: 6. The germline gives CDR1 MNHEY, CDR2 SMNVEV (reference sequence). The CDR3 coding sequence is TGTGCCAGCAGTTTATCAGTGGGACAGGGCCCCAATGAGCAGTTCTTC. Protein sequence: CASSLSVGQGPNEQFF.

This chain joins TRBV27 and TRBJ2-3; no clear D. This CDR3 comprises 15 residues. Germline V gene sequence: CDR1 MNHEY, CDR2 SMNVEV (reference sequence). Between the trimmed V and J ends, which lost 2 bases and 2 bases, there was a span of 11 bases. This chain's CDR3 is CASSLMRFSTDTQYF. The CDR3 DNA is TGTGCCAGCAGTTTAATGCGGTTTTCCACAGATACGCAGTATTTT.

V and J are TRBV28 and TRBJ2-7; 7 bases map to TRBD2. The V and J ends lost 5 bases and 3 bases, in that order; junction bases with no gene match: 10. The CDR3 has 15 amino acids. CDR1 is MDHEN, CDR2 SYDVKM, per germline. The CDR3 nucleotides are TGTGCCAGCAGTGGCCTGGACGGGAGGAACTACGAGCAGTACTTC. Translation: CASSGLDGRNYEQYF.

The chain is built from TRBV4-3 and TRBJ2-1; D is unclear. The CDR3 length is 15 residues. Trimming cost V 1 base and J 0 bases, with 7 bases left between them. From germline, CDR1 is LGHNA and CDR2 YSLEER. CDR3 sequence reads: CASSQGANSYNEQFF. DNA of the CDR3: TGCGCCAGCAGCCAAGGGGCAAACTCCTACAATGAGCAGTTCTTC.

The rearrangement uses TRBV6-5 and TRBJ2-5; D perhaps matches TRBD1 (6 bases). The J call may be mistaken, given a closer DNA end match to TRBJ2-7. The CDR3 totals 13 residues. The germline CDR1 and CDR2 sequences are MNHEY and SVGAGI. CDR3 coding DNA: TGTGCCAGCAGTTACGGTGGGACAAACGAGCAGTACTTC. Amino acid sequence: CASSYGGTNEQYF.

This clone is judged medium-sized (0.01 to 0.1%). The V gene is TRBV28, the J gene TRBJ2-7; D is perhaps TRBD1 (5 bases). Germline CDR1 is MDHEN and CDR2 is SYDVKM. Trimming removed 7 bases at V and 6 bases at J, with 19 bases between. This CDR3 region has 14 residues. The chain's CDR3 is CASIPARDFAEQYF. In nucleotides, the CDR3 is TGTGCCAGCATCCCGGCCAGGGATTTCGCCGAGCAGTACTTC.

For the CDR3, the DNA is TGTGCCAGCAAACTTCCACGGGAGCTGTTTTTT. This translates into CASKLPRELFF. V gene TRBV28 combines with J gene TRBJ2-2; D call uncertain. V was cut by 7 bases and J by 9 bases, with 9 bases left in between. The CDR3 runs to 11 residues. Looked up from germline, CDR1 is MDHEN and CDR2 is SYDVKM.

This clone was detected a few times. The chain uses TRBV29-1 and TRBJ1-3; 7 bases map to TRBD1. V shed 5 bases, J shed 8 bases, and the junction held 24 bases outside the gene matches. This CDR3 is built from 18 residues. Germline V gene data show CDR1 as SQVTM and CDR2 as ANQGSEA. The CDR3, as DNA: TGCAGCGTTTCCTGCGACAGGGCAGTAGGGGTTAGACGGGACACCATATATTTT. It translates to CSVSCDRAVGVRRDTIYF.

The chain recombines TRBV19 with TRBJ2-1; tentative D call: TRBD1 (6 bases). Germline CDR1 LNHDA, CDR2 SQIVND (reference sequence). The CDR3 consists of 15 residues. V lost 3 bases and J lost 7, with 16 bases in between. CDR3 DNA: TGTGCCAGTAGTATTGGGCAGGGGTTGATTAATGAGCAGTTCTTC. Residues: CASSIGQGLINEQFF.

This clone has just a few counts. The chain carries TRBV5-4 and TRBJ2-7; 8 bases match TRBD2. V trimming: 4 bases; J trimming: 0 bases; junction bases outside the gene matches: 6. Germline V gives CDR1 SGHNT, CDR2 YYREEE (reference sequence). This CDR3 spans 15 amino acids. CDR3 amino acids: CASSGLAGLSYEQYF. The CDR3 bases are TGTGCCAGCAGCGGGCTAGCGGGCCTCTCCTACGAGCAGTACTTC.

The V and J genes are TRBV6-5 and TRBJ2-7; 10 positions agree with TRBD1. CDR1 MNHEY and CDR2 SVGAGI come from the germline V gene. J lost 5 bases, V lost 6 bases, and 7 bases had no gene match. This CDR3 comprises 14 residues. DNA of the CDR3: TGTGCCAGCAGCCGGGACAGGGGAGGGGACGAGCAGTACTTC. Translated: CASSRDRGGDEQYF.

The V call is TRBV7-6, the J call TRBJ2-7; TRBD2 matches 12 bases. The ends lost 5 bases at V and 7 bases at J; junction bases unmatched: 15. The germline V gene encodes CDR1 SGHVS and CDR2 FNYEAQ. CDR3 length: 17 amino acids. CDR3 in amino acids: CASSPDRASGRAGEQYF. Here the CDR3 DNA reads TGTGCCAGCAGCCCGGATAGAGCTAGCGGGAGGGCCGGGGAGCAGTACTTC.

The chain is built from TRBV5-4 and TRBJ1-4; no clear D. The CDR3 totals 13 residues. CDR1 is SGHNT, CDR2 YYREEE, per germline (reference sequence). Trimming removed 2 bases from V and 6 bases from J, with 8 bases in between. The CDR3 is CASSLWGDEKLFF. The CDR3 nucleotides are TGTGCCAGCAGCTTATGGGGAGATGAAAAACTGTTTTTT.

The CDR3 sequence: CATLGGAAKNIQYF. For the CDR3, the DNA is TGTGCCACCTTAGGGGGCGCAGCCAAAAACATTCAGTACTTC. The chain recombines TRBV15 with TRBJ2-4, with 7 bases that match TRBD1. With 8 bases clipped from V and 0 bases from J, the junction kept 4 bases outside the gene matches. Germline CDR1 reads LNHNV; CDR2 reads YYDKDF (reference sequence). The CDR3 sequence is 14 residues long.

The gene calls are TRBV7-8 and TRBJ2-1, with 7 nucleotides matching TRBD2. V lost 5 bases, J lost 5 bases, and 6 bases stayed unmatched. This CDR3 is 14 amino acids long. Germline lookup yields CDR1 SGHVS and CDR2 FQNEAQ. The CDR3 reads CASSLDGTNNEQFF. The CDR3 nucleotides read TGTGCCAGCAGCCTTGACGGGACTAACAATGAGCAGTTCTTC.

J is TRBJ1-3 and V is TRBV2, with TRBD1 matching 9 bases. Per germline, CDR1 SNHLY and CDR2 FYNNEI. The CDR3 consists of 15 residues. J lost 3 bases, V lost 8 bases, and 8 bases had no gene match. The CDR3 loop is CASLKDRGGGNTIYF. The CDR3 region has the DNA TGTGCCAGCTTAAAGGACAGGGGCGGTGGAAACACCATATATTTT.

Only a few counts were recorded for this clone. The chain joins TRBV5-1 to TRBJ1-3, with D maybe TRBD1 (5 bases). Per the germline V gene, CDR1 is SGHRS and CDR2 is YFSETQ. Trimming pared 0 bases from V and 0 bases from J, leaving 16 bases between. The CDR3 loop spans 18 amino acids. DNA for the CDR3: TGCGCCAGCAGCTTGGATCGGCAGGGTCTTCTCTCTGGAAACACCATATATTTT. Protein: CASSLDRQGLLSGNTIYF.

The chain couples TRBV6-6 to TRBJ1-2, with D possibly being TRBD1 (5 bases). CDR1 and CDR2 (germline): MNHNY, SVGAGI (reference sequence). The CDR3 spans 15 residues. The V and J ends lost 3 bases and 1 base respectively, with 12 bases between them. Here the CDR3 reads CASSYFGGINYGYTF. The CDR3 nucleotides read TGTGCCAGCAGTTATTTCGGGGGAATTAACTATGGCTACACCTTC.